What follows is one T cell receptor (beta chain) and its context. Its antigen remains unidentified. The data were produced by immunoSEQ multiplex PCR, yet TCRdb's version contains in-frame clones alone and is incomplete. The sample holds 30,000 to 40,000 clones, approximately 84% seen once. This entry belongs to a study of STAT3 mutations in large granular lymphocyte leukemia. Study information: Immunosuppressive therapy was given to more than half of T-LGLL patients. Study results and caveats: At least one immunodominant TCR beta clonotype appeared in every T-cell large granular lymphocyte leukemia patient. Some patients had persisting codominant clonotypes that could mask small clones. In about 30% of the 18 patients, new TCR clonotypes emerged after therapy.

The trim removed 3 bases at V and 2 bases at J, leaving 9 bases unmatched. The CDR3 is 15 residues long. Germline-derived CDR1 and CDR2 are SQVTM and ANQGSEA. The chain combines TRBV29-1 with TRBJ2-7; TRBD1 agrees at 8 bases. The origin of this receptor is a man aged 60 to 69 with T-cell large granular lymphocyte leukemia. Some clones in this sample may be carry-over from other donors' samples. Specimen: peripheral blood mononuclear cells. CDR3 nucleotides: TGCAGCGTTGATTCGGGGGACAGGACTACCTACGAGCAGTACTTC. Its translation: CSVDSGDRTTYEQYF.